This passage covers 20 T cell receptor beta chains from one sample sequenced in a study of OX40 agonist ivuxolimab in advanced cancers. Profiled with immunoSEQ multiplex PCR; TCRdb holds only in-frame clones, not every one. The table has 75,000 to 80,000 clones, approximately 82% seen once. Here the sequenced sample was CD4+ or CD8+ T cells sorted from blood, taken in a trial of the OX40 agonist ivuxolimab. These receptors all come from an adult with an advanced solid tumor such as melanoma, head and neck, liver or kidney cancer.

V usage is TRBV19 and J usage is TRBJ1-3; D not certain. Per the germline V gene, CDR1 is LNHDA and CDR2 is SQIVND (reference sequence). The CDR3 extends over 15 amino acids. The V end lost 3 bases, the J end lost 0 bases, and 9 bases lay between the germline ends. This CDR3 is CASSIPGLSGNTIYF. The CDR3 DNA follows: TGTGCCAGTAGTATCCCCGGTCTCTCTGGAAACACCATATATTTT.

The rearrangement links TRBV5-1 to TRBJ1-1; D remains ambiguous. The CDR3 has 13 amino acids. V lost 1 base to trimming and J lost 0 bases, with 4 bases between them. Germline CDR1 SGHRS, CDR2 YFSETQ. The chain's CDR3 is CASSLTVNTEAFF. The CDR3 DNA reads as TGCGCCAGCAGCTTGACAGTGAACACTGAAGCTTTCTTT.

V is TRBV4-3 and J is TRBJ2-3; tentative D call: TRBD2 (5 bases). The CDR3 extends over 16 amino acids. V gave up 0 bases and J gave up 1 base, with 11 bases separating them. CDR1 and CDR2 from the germline V gene are LGHNA and YSLEER. The CDR3: CASSQDGLAGTDTQYF. CDR3 sequence (DNA): TGCGCCAGCAGCCAAGACGGGCTAGCCGGCACAGATACGCAGTATTTT.

This clone has only one observation. This chain connects TRBV7-6 to TRBJ1-4; TRBD1 agrees at 8 bases. CDR3 length: 15 residues. Germline trimming cut 5 bases from V and 2 bases from J; bases unmatched to any gene: 4. Germline V gene data show CDR1 as SGHVS and CDR2 as FNYEAQ. CDR3 in amino acids: CASSPGQGTNEKLFF. CDR3 sequence (DNA): TGTGCCAGCAGCCCCGGACAGGGCACTAATGAAAAACTGTTTTTT.

The chain carries TRBV6-5 and TRBJ2-4; D may correspond to TRBD1 or TRBD2 (6 bases each). Germline CDR1 is MNHEY and CDR2 is SVGAGI. The CDR3 covers 13 residues. The V end lost 0 bases, the J end lost 8 bases, and 8 bases lay between the germline ends. CDR3 coding DNA: TGTGCCAGCAGTTACTCAAGGGGGGACATTCAGTACTTC. This gives the protein CASSYSRGDIQYF.

This clone was seen a few times. The rearrangement joins TRBV28 to TRBJ1-5, with 8 nucleotides matching TRBD1. This CDR3 is 15 amino acids long. Germline assignment: CDR1 MDHEN and CDR2 SYDVKM. V lost 4 bases, J lost 2 bases, and 4 bases stayed unmatched. CDR3 in DNA: TGTGCCAGCAGTTCGGCAGGGGGCGGCAATCAGCCCCAGCATTTT. It translates to CASSSAGGGNQPQHF.

The J gene is TRBJ2-7, the V gene TRBV10-1; 14 bases line up with TRBD2. In germline, CDR1 is WNHNN, CDR2 SYGVQD (reference sequence). J was trimmed by 0 bases and V by 2 bases; bases with no gene match: 0. The length of the CDR3 is 16 residues. The CDR3 nucleotides are TGCGCCAGCAGTGAGGGGACTAGCGGGAGCTCCTACGAGCAGTACTTC. It codes for CASSEGTSGSSYEQYF.

The genes are TRBV4-3 and TRBJ2-7, with D possibly being TRBD2 (7 bases). The V and J ends lost 0 bases and 0 bases respectively, with 9 bases between them. CDR3 size: 15 residues. CDR1 and CDR2 (germline): LGHNA, YSLEER. For the CDR3, the DNA is TGCGCCAGCAGCCAAGAGGGGGGGCTCTCCTACGAGCAGTACTTC. Translation: CASSQEGGLSYEQYF.

This sequence joins TRBV28 and TRBJ2-1, with D perhaps given as TRBD1 or TRBD2 (5 bases each). Germline CDR1 reads MDHEN; CDR2 reads SYDVKM. This CDR3 is built from 18 residues. Trimming cost V 4 bases and J 12 bases, with 31 bases left between them. CDR3 DNA sequence: TGTGCCAGCAGTTCCCCGGGGTCCCATACAATGAGCACTAGGGGGCAGTTCTTC. This codes for CASSSPGSHTMSTRGQFF. Full variable domain (missing parts from reference TRBV28 and TRBJ2-1): DVKVTQSSRYLVKRTGEKVFLECVQDMDHENMFWYRQDPGLGLRLIYFSYDVKMKEKGDIPEGYSVSREKKERFSLILESASTNQTSMYLCASSSPGSHTMSTRGQFFGPGTRLTVL.

V usage is TRBV5-1 and J usage is TRBJ1-2; no reliable D call. This CDR3 contains 13 residues. The V and J ends lost 0 bases and 0 bases respectively, with 3 bases between them. Germline CDR1 SGHRS, CDR2 YFSETQ. This chain's CDR3 is CASSLAANYGYTF. CDR3 in DNA: TGCGCCAGCAGCTTGGCCGCTAACTATGGCTACACCTTC.

V gene TRBV18 combines with J gene TRBJ1-1; D gene uncertain. The germline V gene encodes CDR1 KGHSH and CDR2 LQKENI. V was shortened by 1 base and J by 1 base, with 16 bases between the two germline ends. This CDR3 contains 17 residues. CDR3 nucleotides: TGTGCCAGCTCACCACGAGGTGGGTTGGGTAAGAACACTGAAGCTTTCTTT. Encoded protein: CASSPRGGLGKNTEAFF.

The chain recombines TRBV6-5 with TRBJ1-3; 11 bases agree with TRBD1. The CDR3 is 15 amino acids. Germline values: CDR1 MNHEY, CDR2 SVGAGI. V lost 4 bases, J lost 4 bases, and 3 bases stayed unmatched. The CDR3 loop is CASSFGTGGGNTIYF. The CDR3 DNA is TGTGCCAGCAGTTTCGGGACAGGGGGAGGAAACACCATATATTTT.

The J gene is TRBJ2-5, the V gene TRBV2; 9 nucleotides line up with TRBD1. CDR3 length equals 14 residues. Per germline, CDR1 SNHLY and CDR2 FYNNEI. The V gene end was trimmed by 3 bases and the J gene end by 4 bases; junction bases not matched to a gene: 3. The CDR3 nucleotides read TGTGCCAGCAGTGATTCGGACAGGGGAGAGACCCAGTACTTC. Amino acid sequence: CASSDSDRGETQYF.

Concerning this clone itself: The sample contains more than one DNA sequence encoding this CDR3. The V call is TRBV5-1, the J call TRBJ1-2, with D tentatively TRBD1 (6 bases). This CDR3 has 13 amino acids. The V end was cut by 2 bases, the J end by 2 bases, with 7 bases between. Per the germline V gene, CDR1 is SGHRS and CDR2 is YFSETQ. As DNA, the CDR3 is TGCGCCAGCAGCTTAGGGGGGAACTATGGCTACACCTTC. It yields the protein CASSLGGNYGYTF.

V gene TRBV7-2 combines with J gene TRBJ1-1, with D perhaps matching TRBD1 (5 bases). The CDR3 runs to 13 residues. Germline CDR1 SGHTA, CDR2 FQGNSA. Trimming took 1 base from V and 7 from J, leaving 10 bases between them. CDR3 nucleotides: TGTGCCAGCAGCTTAGTCAGGGACGGTGAAGCTTTCTTT. Translated, it gives CASSLVRDGEAFF.

The chain joins TRBV7-9 to TRBJ2-7, with TRBD1 identical over 7 bases. The CDR3 covers 11 residues. In germline, CDR1 is SEHNR, CDR2 FQNEAQ (reference sequence). Losses at the gene ends were 5 bases for V and 12 bases for J; bases not matched to a gene: 7. CDR3: CASSLSGGLYF. For the CDR3, the DNA is TGTGCCAGCAGCCTCTCAGGGGGATTGTACTTC.

The chain links TRBV4-1 to TRBJ2-7; the match to TRBD2 covers 9 bases. This CDR3 has 15 amino acids. The germline V gene has CDR1 MGHRA and CDR2 YSYEKL. V shed 0 bases, J shed 7 bases, and the junction held 7 bases outside the gene matches. CDR3 in DNA: TGCGCCAGCAGCCAAGAGGGACTAGCCCGAGGGGAGCAGTACTTC. Its protein is CASSQEGLARGEQYF.

The chain carries TRBV18 and TRBJ2-7, with TRBD1 matching 10 bases. The CDR3 runs 14 residues. Germline values: CDR1 KGHSH, CDR2 LQKENI. J gave up 3 bases and V 7 bases, and 6 bases lay outside the gene matches. The CDR3 DNA sequence: TGTGCCAGCTGCAACCGGGACAGGGGCTACGAGCAGTACTTC. It is translated as CASCNRDRGYEQYF.

This clone showed up just a few times. This sequence joins TRBV10-2 and TRBJ1-3; D not certain. V was shortened by 5 bases and J by 2 bases, with 16 bases between the two germline ends. The CDR3 contains 16 residues. CDR1 is WSHSY, CDR2 SAAADI, per germline. The CDR3 DNA sequence: TGCGCCAGCAGTAATGGGTTGGGCAGTACTGGAAACACCATATATTTT. Translation gives CASSNGLGSTGNTIYF.

The chain couples TRBV6-1 to TRBJ1-1, with D unclear. Germline V CDR1 and CDR2: MNHNS, SASEGT. Trimming removed 7 bases from V and 1 base from J, with 10 bases in between. The CDR3 contains 13 residues. The CDR3 reads CASTNAENTEAFF. The CDR3 DNA reads TGTGCCAGCACAAACGCGGAGAACACTGAAGCTTTCTTT.